This record covers a single T cell receptor beta chain. Recovered status in Cohort 3 required two negative PCRs, clearance, or symptom resolution. The data are from a study of blood T cell repertoires in COVID-19. The germline V and J ends were trimmed by 3 bases and 2 bases, with 12 bases remaining between them. CDR3 size: 15 residues. The germline V gene encodes CDR1 LGHDT and CDR2 YNNKEL (reference sequence). The assay was immunoSEQ multiplex PCR, and TCRdb's table has in-frame clones only and misses some. This table holds 150,000 to 250,000 clones, 87% found once. The V gene is TRBV3-1 (or the pseudogene TRBV3-2), the J gene TRBJ2-3, with D unresolved. This clonotype was obtained from a woman in her 30s who had recovered from COVID-19. Sequencing was carried out using PBMCs or T cells enriched from blood (not recorded which). CDR3 in amino acids: CASSQRAGSTDTQYF. The DNA of the CDR3 is TGTGCCAGCAGCCAGCGAGCCGGGTCCACAGATACGCAGTATTTT.